Shown below are 17 T cell receptor beta chains from a single sample sequenced in a study of blood T cell repertoires in COVID-19. The data were produced by immunoSEQ multiplex PCR, yet TCRdb's version contains in-frame clones alone and is incomplete. Of around 250,000 clones listed, around 93% were seen once; the top ten hold about 1.2%. Sequencing used PBMCs or T cells enriched from blood (not recorded which). These receptors were obtained from a human donor in a cohort exposed to, infected with or recovered from COVID-19 (not recorded which). The donor label of this sample is uncertain.

This clone came up a few times. This chain links TRBV4-3 with TRBJ1-1; D call uncertain. This CDR3 has 15 amino acids. Per germline, CDR1 LGHNA and CDR2 YSLEER. V was cut by 0 bases and J by 0 bases, with 8 bases left in between. The CDR3 here is CASSQDPNLNTEAFF. Here the CDR3 DNA reads TGCGCCAGCAGCCAAGATCCAAACTTGAACACTGAAGCTTTCTTT.

The chain uses TRBV30 and TRBJ1-5; D unresolved. Germline lookup yields CDR1 GTSNPN and CDR2 SVGIG (reference sequence). Between the trimmed V and J ends, which lost 0 bases and 5 bases, there was a span of 5 bases. The CDR3 runs 12 residues. The CDR3 protein is CAWSVSDQPQHF. The CDR3 region has the DNA TGTGCCTGGAGTGTATCGGATCAGCCCCAGCATTTT.

This chain connects TRBV5-1 to TRBJ2-3, with 13 bases matching TRBD2. Per germline, CDR1 SGHRS and CDR2 YFSETQ. Trimming removed 4 bases from V and 0 bases from J; junction bases left unmatched: 5. The CDR3 loop spans 17 amino acids. The CDR3 DNA follows: TGCGCCAGCAGCGCCGGGACTAGCGGGAAAAGCACAGATACGCAGTATTTT. This sequence encodes CASSAGTSGKSTDTQYF. The variable domain in full, with the rest retrieved from reference TRBV5-1 and TRBJ2-3, is KAGVTQTPRYLIKTRGQQVTLSCSPISGHRSVSWYQQTPGQGLQFLFEYFSETQRNKGNFPGRFSGRQFSNSRSEMNVSTLELGDSALYLCASSAGTSGKSTDTQYFGPGTRLTVL.

The J gene is TRBJ2-5, the V gene TRBV4-2; 9 bases match TRBD2. There are 15 residues in the CDR3. Germline CDR1 LGHNA, CDR2 YNFKEQ. V shed 0 bases and J 4 bases; nucleotides not matched to a gene: 3. This chain's CDR3 is CASSQDGRGGETQYF. CDR3 sequence (DNA): TGTGCCAGCAGCCAAGATGGGCGGGGGGGAGAGACCCAGTACTTC.

This clone was detected only once. Other DNA sequences from this sample encode an identical CDR3 as well. The chain links TRBV3-1 (or the pseudogene TRBV3-2) to TRBJ2-5, with D maybe TRBD2 (5 bases). The CDR3 is 13 residues long. Germline CDR1 reads LGHDT; CDR2 reads YNNKEL (reference sequence). Trimming took off 0 bases at V and 4 bases at J, with 6 bases between the two ends. CDR3: CASSQDRGETQYF. The CDR3, as DNA: TGTGCCAGCAGCCAAGATCGGGGAGAGACCCAGTACTTC.

The chain recombines TRBV9 with TRBJ2-7, with D uncertain. The germline V and J ends were trimmed by 0 bases and 3 bases, with 7 bases remaining between them. The CDR3 contains 13 residues. CDR1 SGDLS and CDR2 YYNGEE come from the germline V gene. The CDR3 reads CASSVALGYEQYF. In DNA form, the CDR3 reads TGTGCCAGCAGCGTAGCGCTAGGCTACGAGCAGTACTTC.

The V and J genes are TRBV5-1 and TRBJ2-5, with D perhaps matching TRBD1 (6 bases). The V end lost 5 bases, the J end lost 5 bases, and 16 bases lay between the germline ends. The germline V gene encodes CDR1 SGHRS and CDR2 YFSETQ. The CDR3 covers 14 residues. The CDR3 here is CASSVSGAGETQYF. CDR3 DNA sequence: TGCGCCAGCAGTGTGTCAGGGGCCGGGGAGACCCAGTACTTC. Full variable domain (remainder filled in from reference TRBV5-1 and TRBJ2-5): KAGVTQTPRYLIKTRGQQVTLSCSPISGHRSVSWYQQTPGQGLQFLFEYFSETQRNKGNFPGRFSGRQFSNSRSEMNVSTLELGDSALYLCASSVSGAGETQYFGPGTRLLVL.

This rearrangement joins TRBV5-1 to TRBJ2-2; D perhaps matches TRBD1 (6 bases). Germline loops: CDR1 SGHRS, CDR2 YFSETQ. V lost 0 bases, J lost 2 bases, and 11 bases lay in between. This CDR3 is built from 16 residues. For the CDR3, the DNA is TGCGCCAGCAGCTTGGGCCGGACAGAAAACACCGGGGAGCTGTTTTTT. Its translation: CASSLGRTENTGELFF.

This clone occurred once. The chain uses TRBV2 and TRBJ2-7, with D tentatively TRBD1 (8 bases). The length of the CDR3 is 13 residues. Germline V gives CDR1 SNHLY, CDR2 FYNNEI. The V end lost 8 bases, the J end lost 6 bases, and 17 bases lay between the germline ends. Here the CDR3 reads CASGQGRTSEQYF. The CDR3 DNA is TGTGCCAGCGGACAGGGTCGGACTAGCGAGCAGTACTTC.

The J gene is TRBJ2-7, the V gene TRBV7-9; D is possibly TRBD2 (7 bases). Trimming shortened V by 1 base and J by 3 bases, and 13 bases separated the two germline ends. Germline V lookup: CDR1 SEHNR, CDR2 FQNEAQ (reference sequence). CDR3 length: 15 residues. The CDR3: CASSLVRRGLYEQYF. DNA of the CDR3: TGTGCCAGCAGCTTAGTGAGGCGGGGGCTCTACGAGCAGTACTTC.

The chain combines TRBV19 with TRBJ1-2; 7 bases line up with TRBD1. The CDR3 is 16 residues long. J was trimmed by 2 bases and V by 0 bases; bases with no gene match: 6. Germline assignment: CDR1 LNHDA and CDR2 SQIVND (reference sequence). This CDR3 reads CASSIDLNRGNYGYTF. The CDR3 DNA reads TGTGCCAGTAGTATAGATCTAAACAGGGGAAACTATGGCTACACCTTC. The whole variable domain, filled in from reference TRBV19 and TRBJ1-2, reads DGGITQSPKYLFRKEGQNVTLSCEQNLNHDAMYWYRQDPGQGLRLIYYSQIVNDFQKGDIAEGYSVSREKKESFPLTVTSAQKNPTAFYLCASSIDLNRGNYGYTFGSGTRLTVV.

The chain couples TRBV27 to TRBJ1-6; 8 positions agree with TRBD1. Germline trimming cut 2 bases from V and 7 bases from J; bases unmatched to any gene: 4. The CDR3 covers 15 residues. Germline CDR1 and CDR2: MNHEY and SMNVEV (reference sequence). The CDR3 DNA sequence: TGTGCCAGCAGTTTACAGGGGGCCGGCAATTCACCCCTCCACTTT. Its translation is CASSLQGAGNSPLHF.

V is TRBV12-5 and J is TRBJ2-7, with 7 bases aligning to TRBD1. CDR1 is LGHNT and CDR2 is FRNRAP in the germline V gene. The CDR3 has 13 residues. J was trimmed by 4 bases and V by 5 bases; bases with no gene match: 5. CDR3 sequence: CASGRTGEYEQYF. CDR3 in DNA: TGTGCTAGTGGTCGGACAGGCGAGTACGAGCAGTACTTC. The complete variable domain, with remaining parts taken from reference TRBV12-5 and TRBJ2-7, reads DARVTQTPRHKVTEMGQEVTMRCQPILGHNTVFWYRQTMMQGLELLAYFRNRAPLDDSGMPKDRFSAEMPDATLATLKIQPSEPRDSAVYFCASGRTGEYEQYFGPGTRLTVT.

The chain has TRBV19 and TRBJ1-5; 9 positions match TRBD1. CDR3 length: 17 amino acids. Trimming at V came to 9 bases and at J to 5 bases, leaving 17 bases not matched to a gene. Germline CDR1 reads LNHDA; CDR2 reads SQIVND (reference sequence). The CDR3 bases are TGTGCCAGCGAAAAATTTCCCGGGACAGGGCCGTATCAGCCCCAGCATTTT. This encodes CASEKFPGTGPYQPQHF.

The chain is built from TRBV24-1 and TRBJ2-1, with TRBD2 matching over 10 bases. The CDR3 totals 16 residues. V trimming: 0 bases; J trimming: 6 bases; junction bases outside the gene matches: 4. The germline V gene encodes CDR1 KGHDR and CDR2 SFDVKD. CDR3 protein: CATSDLGQRGGNEQFF. CDR3 nucleotide sequence: TGTGCCACCAGTGATTTGGGGCAGCGGGGGGGCAATGAGCAGTTCTTC.

The rearrangement uses TRBV6-5 and TRBJ2-6; tentatively, D is TRBD1 (5 bases). Trimming removed 5 bases at V and 6 bases at J, with 11 bases between. CDR3 length: 14 amino acids. Looked up from germline, CDR1 is MNHEY and CDR2 is SVGAGI. As DNA, the CDR3 is TGTGCCAGCAGTCTAGGGGCCCTGGCCAACGTCCTGACTTTC. Translated: CASSLGALANVLTF.

The genes are TRBV11-2 and TRBJ2-1, with TRBD1 matching over 11 bases. The ends lost 7 bases at V and 8 bases at J; junction bases unmatched: 4. The CDR3 totals 13 residues. CDR1 is SGHAT and CDR2 is FQNNGV in the germline V gene. CDR3 in DNA: TGTGCCAGCATTTGGGACAGGGGGGATGAGCAGTTCTTC. This encodes CASIWDRGDEQFF.